The sequence of this T cell receptor (beta chain) was determined in a study of response to subunit inactivated influenza vaccine. Findings and caveats of the study: It was the authors' suggestion that each seasonal influenza vaccination recruits few new T cells.

CDR1 is DFQATT, CDR2 SNEGSKA, per germline (reference sequence). V was trimmed by 2 bases and J by 3 bases, leaving 11 bases between them. The CDR3 length is 14 residues. This clonotype has a handful of counts. The antigen is undetermined. TCRdb independently ran MiXCR on the RT-PCR reads; one entry per CDR3 protein. The sample holds approximately 520,000 distinct CDR3 sequences; 25% are singletons and the top ten take 1.9%. This sequence originates from a man aged 45-65 years who received an inactivated influenza vaccine. This specimen consisted of CD4+ T cells sorted from PBMCs, obtained around 5 days after vaccination. J is TRBJ2-1 and V is TRBV20-1; maybe TRBD1 (6 bases). For the CDR3, the DNA is TGCAGTGCTAGAACTACAGGGCTCTACAATGAGCAGTTCTTC. Its protein product is CSARTTGLYNEQFF.